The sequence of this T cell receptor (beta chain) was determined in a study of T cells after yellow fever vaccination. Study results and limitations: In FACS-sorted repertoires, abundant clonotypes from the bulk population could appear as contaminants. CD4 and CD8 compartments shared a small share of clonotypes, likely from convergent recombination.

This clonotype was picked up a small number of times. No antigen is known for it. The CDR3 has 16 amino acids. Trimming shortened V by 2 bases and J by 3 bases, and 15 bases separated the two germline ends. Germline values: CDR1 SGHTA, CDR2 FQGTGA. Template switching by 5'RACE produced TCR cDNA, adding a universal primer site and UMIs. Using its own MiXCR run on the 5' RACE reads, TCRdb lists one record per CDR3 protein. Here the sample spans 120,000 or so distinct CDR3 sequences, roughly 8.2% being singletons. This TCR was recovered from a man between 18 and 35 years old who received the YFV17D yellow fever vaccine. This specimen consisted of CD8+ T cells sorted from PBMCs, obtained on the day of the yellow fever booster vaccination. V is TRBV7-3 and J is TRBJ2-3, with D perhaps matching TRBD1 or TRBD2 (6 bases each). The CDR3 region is CASSLYPQGGTDTQYF. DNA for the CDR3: TGTGCCAGCAGCTTATACCCCCAAGGGGGGACAGATACGCAGTATTTT.